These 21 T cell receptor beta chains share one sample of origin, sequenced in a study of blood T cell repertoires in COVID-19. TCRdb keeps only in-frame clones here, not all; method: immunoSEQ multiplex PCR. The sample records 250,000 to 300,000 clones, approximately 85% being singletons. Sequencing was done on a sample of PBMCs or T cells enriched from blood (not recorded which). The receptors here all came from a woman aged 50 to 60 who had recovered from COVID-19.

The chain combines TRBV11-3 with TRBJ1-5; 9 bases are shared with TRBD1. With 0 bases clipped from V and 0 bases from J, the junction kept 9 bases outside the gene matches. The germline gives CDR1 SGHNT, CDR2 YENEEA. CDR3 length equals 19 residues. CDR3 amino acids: CASSLDPGQGQYSNQPQHF. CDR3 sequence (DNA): TGTGCCAGCAGCTTAGATCCGGGACAGGGCCAATATAGCAATCAGCCCCAGCATTTT.

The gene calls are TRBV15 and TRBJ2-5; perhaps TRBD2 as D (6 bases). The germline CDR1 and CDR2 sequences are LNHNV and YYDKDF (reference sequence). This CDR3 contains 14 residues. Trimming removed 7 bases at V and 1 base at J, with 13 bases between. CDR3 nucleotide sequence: TGTGCCACCACTCCGGGACTCGGCCAAGAGACCCAGTACTTC. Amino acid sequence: CATTPGLGQETQYF.

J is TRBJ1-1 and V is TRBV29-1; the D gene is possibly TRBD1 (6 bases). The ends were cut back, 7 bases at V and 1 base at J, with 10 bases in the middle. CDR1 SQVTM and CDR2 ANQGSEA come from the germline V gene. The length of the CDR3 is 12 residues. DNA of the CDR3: TGCAGCGCCAACAGGGCGAACACTGAAGCTTTCTTT. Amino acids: CSANRANTEAFF. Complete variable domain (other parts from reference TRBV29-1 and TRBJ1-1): SAVISQKPSRDICQRGTSLTIQCQVDSQVTMMFWYRQQPGQSLTLIATANQGSEATYESGFVIDKFPISRPNLTFSTLTVSNMSPEDSSIYLCSANRANTEAFFGQGTRLTVV.

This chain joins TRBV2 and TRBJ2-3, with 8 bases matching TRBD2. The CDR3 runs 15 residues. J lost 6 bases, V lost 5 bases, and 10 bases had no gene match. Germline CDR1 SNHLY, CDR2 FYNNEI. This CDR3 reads CASSRLAKGEDTQYF. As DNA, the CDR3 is TGTGCCAGCAGTCGACTAGCGAAGGGGGAGGATACGCAGTATTTT.

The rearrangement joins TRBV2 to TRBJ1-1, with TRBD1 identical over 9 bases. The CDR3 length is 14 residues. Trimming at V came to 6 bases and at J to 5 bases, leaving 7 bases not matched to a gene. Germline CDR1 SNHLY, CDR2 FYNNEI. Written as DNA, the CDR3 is TGTGCCAGCAGAGACAGGGGGGGGAGGACTGAAGCTTTCTTT. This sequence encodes CASRDRGGRTEAFF. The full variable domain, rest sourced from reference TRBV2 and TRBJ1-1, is EPEVTQTPSHQVTQMGQEVILRCVPISNHLYFYWYRQILGQKVEFLVSFYNNEISEKSEIFDDQFSVERPDGSNFTLKIRSTKLEDSAMYFCASRDRGGRTEAFFGQGTRLTVV.

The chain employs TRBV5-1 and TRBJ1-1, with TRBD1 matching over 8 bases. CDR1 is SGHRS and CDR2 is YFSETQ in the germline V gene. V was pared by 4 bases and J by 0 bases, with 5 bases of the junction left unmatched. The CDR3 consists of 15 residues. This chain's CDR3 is CASSEAGGLNTEAFF. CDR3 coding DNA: TGCGCCAGCAGCGAAGCAGGGGGCTTGAACACTGAAGCTTTCTTT.

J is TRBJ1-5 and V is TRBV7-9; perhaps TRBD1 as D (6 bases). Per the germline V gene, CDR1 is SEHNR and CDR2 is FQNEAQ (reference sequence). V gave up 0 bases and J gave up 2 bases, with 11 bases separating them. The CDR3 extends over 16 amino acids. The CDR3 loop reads CASSLAGGRGNQPQHF. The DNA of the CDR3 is TGTGCCAGCAGCTTAGCAGGGGGACGTGGCAATCAGCCCCAGCATTTT.

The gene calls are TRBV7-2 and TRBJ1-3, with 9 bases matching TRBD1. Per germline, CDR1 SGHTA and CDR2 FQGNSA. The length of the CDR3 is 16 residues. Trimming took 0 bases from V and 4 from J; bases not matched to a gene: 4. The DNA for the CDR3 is TGTGCCAGCAGCTTAGCCGGGACAGGGCTAGGAAACACCATATATTTT. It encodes CASSLAGTGLGNTIYF.

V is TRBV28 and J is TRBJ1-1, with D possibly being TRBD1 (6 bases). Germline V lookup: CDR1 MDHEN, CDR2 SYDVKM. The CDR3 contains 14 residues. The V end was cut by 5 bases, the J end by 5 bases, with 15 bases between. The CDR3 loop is CASSLFRGGTEAFF. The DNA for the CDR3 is TGTGCCAGCAGTCTCTTCAGGGGTGGGACTGAAGCTTTCTTT.

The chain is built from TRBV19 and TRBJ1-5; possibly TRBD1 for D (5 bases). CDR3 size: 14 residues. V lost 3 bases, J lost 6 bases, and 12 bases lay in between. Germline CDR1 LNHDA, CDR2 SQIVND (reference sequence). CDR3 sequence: CASSIVTARQPQHF. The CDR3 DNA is TGTGCCAGTAGTATTGTGACAGCCCGTCAGCCCCAGCATTTT.

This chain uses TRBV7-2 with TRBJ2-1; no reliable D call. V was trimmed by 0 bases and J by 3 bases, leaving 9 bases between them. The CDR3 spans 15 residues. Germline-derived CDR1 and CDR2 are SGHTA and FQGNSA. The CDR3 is CASSLAGRSYNEQFF. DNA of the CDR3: TGTGCCAGCAGCTTAGCGGGTCGGAGCTACAATGAGCAGTTCTTC.

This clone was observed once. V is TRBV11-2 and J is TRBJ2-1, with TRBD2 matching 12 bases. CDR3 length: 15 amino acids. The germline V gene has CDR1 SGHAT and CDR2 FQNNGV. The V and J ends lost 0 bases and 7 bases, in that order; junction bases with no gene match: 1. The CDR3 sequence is CASSLELAGGNEQFF. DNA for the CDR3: TGTGCCAGCAGCTTAGAGCTAGCGGGAGGGAATGAGCAGTTCTTC.

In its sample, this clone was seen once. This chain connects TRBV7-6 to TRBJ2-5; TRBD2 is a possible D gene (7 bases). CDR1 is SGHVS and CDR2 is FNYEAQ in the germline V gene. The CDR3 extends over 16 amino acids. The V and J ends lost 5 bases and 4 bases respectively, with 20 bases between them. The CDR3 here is CASSPSLRGAGETQYF. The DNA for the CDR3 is TGTGCCAGCAGCCCTTCGCTCCGGGGGGCTGGAGAGACCCAGTACTTC.

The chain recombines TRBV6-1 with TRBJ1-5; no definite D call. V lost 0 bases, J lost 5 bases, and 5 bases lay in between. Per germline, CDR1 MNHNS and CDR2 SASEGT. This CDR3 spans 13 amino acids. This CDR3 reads CASSEAQDQPQHF. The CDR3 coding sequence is TGTGCCAGCAGTGAAGCGCAGGATCAGCCCCAGCATTTT.

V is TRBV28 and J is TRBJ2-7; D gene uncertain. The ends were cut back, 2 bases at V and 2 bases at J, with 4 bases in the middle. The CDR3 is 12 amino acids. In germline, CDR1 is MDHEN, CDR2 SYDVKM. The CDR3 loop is CASSLLPYEQYF. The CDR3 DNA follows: TGTGCCAGCAGTTTACTCCCCTACGAGCAGTACTTC.

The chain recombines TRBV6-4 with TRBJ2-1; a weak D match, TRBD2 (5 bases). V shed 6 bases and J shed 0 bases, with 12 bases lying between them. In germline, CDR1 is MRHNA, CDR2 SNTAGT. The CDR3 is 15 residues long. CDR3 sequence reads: CASRSGPSSYNEQFF. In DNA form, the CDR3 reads TGTGCCAGCAGGAGCGGCCCAAGCTCCTACAATGAGCAGTTCTTC.

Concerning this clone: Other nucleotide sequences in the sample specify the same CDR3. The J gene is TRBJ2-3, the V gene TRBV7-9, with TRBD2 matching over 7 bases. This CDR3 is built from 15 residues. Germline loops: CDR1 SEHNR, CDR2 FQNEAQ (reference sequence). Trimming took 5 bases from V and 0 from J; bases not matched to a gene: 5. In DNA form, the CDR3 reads TGTGCCAGCAGCCCTCCGGGACTAAGCACAGATACGCAGTATTTT. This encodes CASSPPGLSTDTQYF.

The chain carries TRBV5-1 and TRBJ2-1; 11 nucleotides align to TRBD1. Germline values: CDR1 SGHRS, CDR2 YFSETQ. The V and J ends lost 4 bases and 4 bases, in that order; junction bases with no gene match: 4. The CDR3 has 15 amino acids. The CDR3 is CASSLGTGGYNEQFF. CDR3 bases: TGCGCCAGCAGCCTTGGGACAGGGGGGTACAATGAGCAGTTCTTC.

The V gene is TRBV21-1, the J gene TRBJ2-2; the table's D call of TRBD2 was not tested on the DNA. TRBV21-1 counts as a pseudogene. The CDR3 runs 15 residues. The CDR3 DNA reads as TGTGCCAGCCCCAATAGGAGGAATGACACCGGGGAGCTGTTTTTT. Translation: CASPNRRNDTGELFF.

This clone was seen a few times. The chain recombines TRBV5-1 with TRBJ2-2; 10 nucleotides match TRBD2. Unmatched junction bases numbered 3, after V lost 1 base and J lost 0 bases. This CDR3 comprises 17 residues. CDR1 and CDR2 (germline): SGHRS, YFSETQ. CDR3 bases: TGCGCCAGCAGCTTGATCGGACTAGCGGCGAACACCGGGGAGCTGTTTTTT. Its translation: CASSLIGLAANTGELFF. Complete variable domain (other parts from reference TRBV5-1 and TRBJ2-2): KAGVTQTPRYLIKTRGQQVTLSCSPISGHRSVSWYQQTPGQGLQFLFEYFSETQRNKGNFPGRFSGRQFSNSRSEMNVSTLELGDSALYLCASSLIGLAANTGELFFGEGSRLTVL.

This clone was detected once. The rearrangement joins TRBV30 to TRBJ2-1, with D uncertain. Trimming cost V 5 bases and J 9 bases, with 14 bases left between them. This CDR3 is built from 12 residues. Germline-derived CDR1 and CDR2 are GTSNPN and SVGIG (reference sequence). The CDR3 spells CAWGRRGIEQFF. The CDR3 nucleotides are TGTGCCTGGGGACGACGCGGAATTGAGCAGTTCTTC.